This T cell receptor beta chain was recovered during a study of radiation and T cells in renal cell carcinoma (TCRdb year 2020). At the level of the whole study: Samples came from a clinical trial, in which primary renal cell carcinomas received 15 Gy stereotactic body radiation therapy followed by nephrectomy 4 weeks later. A total of around 50 samples underwent TCR beta sequencing, made up of 25 or so tumors and some 27 peripheral blood samples. In the approximately 53 samples combined, roughly 4.4 million unique CDR3 nucleotide sequences were found, encoding about 2.7 million unique CDR3 amino acid sequences. Study-wide findings and limitations: Because pretreatment tumor biopsies were not available, the study could not determine whether clonotypes were already present within the tumor at baseline. Changes in the blood repertoire were not tracked past 4 weeks after treatment. In blood, the top tumor clonotypes increased between baseline and 2 weeks post-radiation and then shrank by 4 weeks, which suggests that tumor-resident clones expanded only transiently. The single-armed trial design could not address effects of radiation dose or scheduling on the TCR repertoire.

The time point label of this sample denotes: blood 2 weeks post-SBRT. The label giving this sample's treatment or condition can be read as: 15 Gy SBRT to primary tumor, nephrectomy 4 weeks later. To follow tumor-enriched clonotypes, serial peripheral blood was collected from radiation-treated patients at baseline and at 2 weeks and 4 weeks after SBRT. All patients had renal cell carcinoma with clear cell pathology. The QIAamp DNA Blood Mini Kit (Qiagen) was used to prepare genomic DNA for TCR sequencing. The analyses included just those samples that passed every quality control check. V loses 5 bases of germline sequence and J loses 7 bases, and the interval between the two ends is 18 bases. Based on the germline V gene (reference sequence), the CDR1 and CDR2 sequences are MNHEY and SMNVEV. From the cysteine up to the phenylalanine, the CDR3 has a length of 14 residues. The only DNA kept is the CDR3, 42 bases in frame from the first base.

Comments on this clone: Its cognate antigen has yet to be identified. No base-level quality is on record; no much larger clone is a single base apart.

TCR beta libraries were generated from genomic DNA with the immunoSEQ kit, following the manufacturer's recommendations. Library preparation used a first multiplex PCR with proprietary primers, then a second PCR adding unique barcodes, with bead cleanups after each round. A positive control reaction and a negative control reaction, both provided in the kit, were run with every batch of samples. The final libraries were assessed on an Agilent 4200 TapeStation D1000 ScreenTape, pooled by volume, and quantified by qPCR. Sequencing was performed on an Illumina NextSeq500 with a MidOutput 150-cycle cartridge, and 156 Read1 and 15 Index1 cycles were run with kit custom primers. The pooled library was loaded at roughly 0.9 pM with roughly 19% PhiX control spiked in. On the study's bioinformatics: The vendor-processed data were analyzed in R, and a clonotype was defined as all T cells that share the same CDR3 nucleotide sequence. For clone abundance analyses, frequencies were normalized to the 10,000 most abundant clones in each sample. Public T cell clones, averaging fewer than five per sample, were removed before analysis. An abundance difference of at least 32-fold between compartments was the criterion for calling clonotypes tumor-enriched or baseline blood-enriched. A beta-binomial differential abundance model was applied to find clonotypes that expanded or contracted between blood time points. The Baroni-Urbani and Buser coefficient was used to measure tumor-blood repertoire similarity, and groups were compared with two-tailed Wilcoxon tests in R. Sourced from immuneACCESS, this table was stored by TCRdb with only in-frame sequences that have V and J called. A share of the clones is absent; for the studies checked, an unresolved V gene accounts for under half, and the remainder has no known explanation. Clone size and V and J calls were adopted from that table, with D and trimming inferred from the DNA. The sample records some 76,000 clones, 82% of which are singletons. The top ten clonotypes cover approximately 5% of the sample.

Sequencing used blood, obtained from a patient whose treatment included radiotherapy and nephrectomy. The chain employs TRBV27 and TRBJ2-7; the D gene could be TRBD1 or TRBD2, each one agreeing over 6 bases. The receptor was derived from a man in his sixties with renal cell carcinoma. This receptor has the CDR3 CASSPPGRGREQYF. The DNA is TGTGCCAGCAGTCCCCCGGGAAGGGGGAGGGAGCAGTACTTC.